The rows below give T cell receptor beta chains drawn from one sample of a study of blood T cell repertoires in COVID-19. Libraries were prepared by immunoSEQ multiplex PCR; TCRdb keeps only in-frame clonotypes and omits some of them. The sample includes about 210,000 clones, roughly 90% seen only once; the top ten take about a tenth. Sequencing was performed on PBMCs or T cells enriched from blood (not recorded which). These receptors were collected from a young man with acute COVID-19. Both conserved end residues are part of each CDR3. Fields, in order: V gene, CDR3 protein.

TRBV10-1,CASSEQALAGLNEQFF
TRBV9,CASSAGGKSLNNEQFF
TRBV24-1,CATSGRAGRGETQYF
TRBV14,CASSQGLAVYEQYF
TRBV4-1,CASSQDRAGGYNEQFF
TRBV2,CASSVGEYEQYF
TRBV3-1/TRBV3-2,CASSSGQGGSNQPQHF
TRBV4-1,CASSQVVPPGSSYEQYF
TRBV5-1,CASSLTGSGANVLTF
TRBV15,CATSRDEFATSGSNEQFF
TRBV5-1,CASSIGLSEQYF
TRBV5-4,CASSFKRSGRAAFRETQYF
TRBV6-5,CASSSRSQELSSRHF
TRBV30,CGLGGTSGNTIYF
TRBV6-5,CASSYTPSGSNEQYF
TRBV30,CAWSPGLSNQPQHF
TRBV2,CASISGISYEQYF
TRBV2,CATHTETGQSLNTEAFF
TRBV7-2,CASSLARGDNSPLHF
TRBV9,CASSVQAGVAETQYF
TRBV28,CASSPNRQSPTDTQYF
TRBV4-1,CASSQVTGGSNQPQHF
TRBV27,CASSPFRQGGVYEQYF
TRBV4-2,CASSQQTASGIFEQYF
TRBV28,CASRTTGDYSNQPQHF
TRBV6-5,CASSYSRAGWVTEAFF
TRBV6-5,CASSPTIYEQYF
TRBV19,CASSISVVNSPQEFF
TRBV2,CASSAGSNEQFF
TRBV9,CASSPGQGQGQPQHF
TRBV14,CASSPSGYTQYF
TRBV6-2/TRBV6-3,CASSPVGLALDEQYF
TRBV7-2,CASSLTLAGEYNEQFF
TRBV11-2,CASSPRREGTGELFF
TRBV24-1,CATSGESNEQYF
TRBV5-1,CASSPTSGSYEQYF
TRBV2,CASSRGGGLAAYEQYF
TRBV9,CASRLRGLAKGPFF
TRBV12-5,CASGLVRGGTGGSLYTEAFF
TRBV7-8,CASSLWTSGNTIYF
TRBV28,CASRRWGAEAFF
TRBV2,CASSSRQGQETQYF
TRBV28,CASSLWDRGFMNTEAFF